This T cell receptor (beta chain) was obtained from a study of neurological immune-mediated disorders. Study observations and caveats: Private repertoires in all groups were suggested by the absence of shared CDR3 amino acid sequences among expanded clones across subjects.

This clonotype was seen repeatedly, ten times or more. The antigen is not known. The method for making cDNA was 5'RACE, and it used 10-nucleotide random UMIs. Each CDR3 protein is one row after TCRdb ran MiXCR on the 5' RACE reads. This table has approximately 30,000 distinct CDR3 sequences, about 15% appearing once. Volunteers from a blood bank in Maryland, USA, constituted the healthy controls. It was from 2 million PBMCs stored at -80 C that the unsorted libraries were obtained. V trimming: 3 bases; J trimming: 9 bases; junction bases outside the gene matches: 10. The CDR3 consists of 16 residues. This receptor was identified in a man between 65 and 85 years old in good health. The V and J genes are TRBV12-3 or TRBV12-4 and TRBJ2-1, with TRBD2 matching 11 bases. Source material: PBMCs. CDR3 sequence reads: CASSFSALAGAAEQFF. The CDR3 DNA sequence: TGTGCCAGCAGTTTTTCTGCACTAGCGGGGGCTGCTGAGCAGTTCTTC.